This T cell receptor (beta chain) comes out of a study of T cell responses to AZD1222 COVID-19 vaccine. Notes on the study in general: Clonal diversity may have been underestimated, and the donors were mostly white British, with more females than males.

Assay: immunoSEQ multiplex PCR; the TCRdb copy retains only in-frame clones and omits some. Of 210,000 or so clones listed, roughly 94% were seen once; the top ten hold over 1.5%. V lost 8 bases and J 3 bases, leaving 20 bases between the germline ends. Per the germline V gene, CDR1 is MNHEY and CDR2 is SVGAGI. The CDR3 sequence is 15 residues long. About this clone: Its antigen remains unknown.

The genes are TRBV6-5 and TRBJ2-7; D is possibly TRBD1 or TRBD2 (5 bases each). The sample consisted of peripheral blood, taken 28 days after the second dose of the MenACWY control vaccine. The source is an adult who received the MenACWY meningococcal vaccine as a control. CDR3 protein: CASRDLGRRLYEQYF. The CDR3 nucleotides are TGTGCCAGCCGGGACCTGGGACGGAGACTCTACGAGCAGTACTTC.